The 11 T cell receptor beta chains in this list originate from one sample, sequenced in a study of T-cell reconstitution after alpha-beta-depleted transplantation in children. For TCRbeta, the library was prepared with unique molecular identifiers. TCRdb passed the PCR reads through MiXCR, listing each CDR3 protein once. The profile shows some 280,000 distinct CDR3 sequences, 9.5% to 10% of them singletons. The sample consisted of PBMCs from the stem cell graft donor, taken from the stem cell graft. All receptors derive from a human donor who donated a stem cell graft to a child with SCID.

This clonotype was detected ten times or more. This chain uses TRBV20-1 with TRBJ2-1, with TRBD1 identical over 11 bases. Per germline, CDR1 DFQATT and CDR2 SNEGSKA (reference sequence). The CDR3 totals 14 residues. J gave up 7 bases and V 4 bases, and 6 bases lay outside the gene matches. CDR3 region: CSAIGQGAHNEQFF. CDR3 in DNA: TGCAGTGCTATTGGACAGGGGGCGCATAATGAGCAGTTCTTC.

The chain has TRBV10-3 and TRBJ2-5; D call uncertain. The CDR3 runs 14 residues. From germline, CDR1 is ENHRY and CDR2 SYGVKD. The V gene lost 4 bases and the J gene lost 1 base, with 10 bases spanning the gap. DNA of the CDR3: TGTGCCATCAGTGGAGTGGAAATCCAAGAGACCCAGTACTTC. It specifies CAISGVEIQETQYF.

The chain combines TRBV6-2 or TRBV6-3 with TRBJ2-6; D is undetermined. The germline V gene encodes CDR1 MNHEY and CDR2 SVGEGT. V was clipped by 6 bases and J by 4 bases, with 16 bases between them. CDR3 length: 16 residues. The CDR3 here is CASRSLASFGANVLTF. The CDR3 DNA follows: TGTGCCAGCAGGAGTCTTGCATCGTTCGGGGCCAACGTCCTGACTTTC.

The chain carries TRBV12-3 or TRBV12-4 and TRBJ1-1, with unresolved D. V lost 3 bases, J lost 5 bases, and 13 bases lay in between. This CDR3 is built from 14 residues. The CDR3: CASSLSTGGTEAFF. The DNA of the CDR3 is TGTGCCAGCAGTTTGTCAACCGGAGGGACTGAAGCTTTCTTT.

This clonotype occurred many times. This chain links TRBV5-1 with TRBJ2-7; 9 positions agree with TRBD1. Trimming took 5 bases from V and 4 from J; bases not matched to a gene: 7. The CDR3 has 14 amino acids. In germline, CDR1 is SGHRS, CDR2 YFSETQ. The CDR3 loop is CASSHGTGIYEQYF. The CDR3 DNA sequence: TGCGCCAGCAGTCACGGGACAGGGATTTACGAGCAGTACTTC.

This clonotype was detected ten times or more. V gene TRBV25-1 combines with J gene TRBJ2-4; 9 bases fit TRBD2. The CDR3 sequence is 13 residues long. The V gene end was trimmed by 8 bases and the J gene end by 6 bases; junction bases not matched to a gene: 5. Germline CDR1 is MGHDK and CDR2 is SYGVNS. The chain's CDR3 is CASPREGGNIQYF. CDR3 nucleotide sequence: TGTGCCAGCCCGCGGGAGGGAGGAAACATTCAGTACTTC.

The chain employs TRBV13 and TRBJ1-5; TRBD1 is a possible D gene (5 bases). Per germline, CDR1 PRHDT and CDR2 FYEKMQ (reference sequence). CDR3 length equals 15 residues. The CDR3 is CFRDFPGLRNQPQHF. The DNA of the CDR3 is TGTTTTAGGGACTTTCCGGGCCTCCGCAATCAGCCCCAGCATTTT.

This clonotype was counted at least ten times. CDR3 in DNA: TGCAGTGCTAGTCTTACAGGGCCGGGTGAAAAACTGTTTTTT. It yields the protein CSASLTGPGEKLFF. The V gene is TRBV20-1, the J gene TRBJ1-4; tentatively, D is TRBD1 (6 bases). Germline V lookup: CDR1 DFQATT, CDR2 SNEGSKA (reference sequence). This CDR3 contains 14 residues. Between the trimmed V and J ends, which lost 3 bases and 7 bases, there was a span of 15 bases.

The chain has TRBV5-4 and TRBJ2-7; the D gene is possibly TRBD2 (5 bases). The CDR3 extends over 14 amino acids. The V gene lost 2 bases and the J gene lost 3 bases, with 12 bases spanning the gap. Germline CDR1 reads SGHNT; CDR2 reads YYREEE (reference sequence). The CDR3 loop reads CASSFGDPRYEQYF. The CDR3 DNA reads TGTGCCAGCAGCTTCGGGGATCCCCGCTACGAGCAGTACTTC. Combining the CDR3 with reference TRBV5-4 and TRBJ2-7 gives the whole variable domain ETGVTQSPTHLIKTRGQQVTLRCSSQSGHNTVSWYQQALGQGPQFIFQYYREEENGRGNFPPRFSGLQFPNYSSELNVNALELDDSALYLCASSFGDPRYEQYFGPGTRLTVT.

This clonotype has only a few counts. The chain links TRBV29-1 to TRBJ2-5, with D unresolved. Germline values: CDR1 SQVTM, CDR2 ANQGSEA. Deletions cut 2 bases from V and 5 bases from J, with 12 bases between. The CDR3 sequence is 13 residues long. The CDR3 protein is CSVERQVRETQYF. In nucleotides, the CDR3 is TGCAGCGTTGAACGTCAGGTCCGGGAGACCCAGTACTTC.

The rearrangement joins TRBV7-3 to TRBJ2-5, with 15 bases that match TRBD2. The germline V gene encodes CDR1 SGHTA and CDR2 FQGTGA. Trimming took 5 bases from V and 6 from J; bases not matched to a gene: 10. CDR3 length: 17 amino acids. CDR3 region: CASSPGLAGGPEKTQYF. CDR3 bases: TGTGCCAGCAGCCCCGGACTAGCGGGGGGGCCAGAGAAGACCCAGTACTTC.